These T cell receptor beta chains were read from a single sample in a study of blood T cell repertoires in COVID-19. Method: immunoSEQ multiplex PCR; TCRdb's copy keeps in-frame clones and lacks some. Here the sample spans about 200,000 clones, about 85% being singletons. Sequenced input: peripheral blood. These receptor sequences come from a man in his sixties with COVID-19, enrolled during active disease. CDR3s include the opening cysteine and the closing phenylalanine or tryptophan. Fields, in order: CDR3 protein, CDR3 DNA, J gene, D gene, V gene, clone size. D genes are given only for firm matches. Not all rows give a size; the values are once, few, many and, for expanded clones, a class.

cdr3_aa: CASSLTNGGLAISDTQYF; cdr3_nt: TGTGCCAGCAGCTTAACGAATGGCGGACTAGCCATCTCAGATACGCAGTATTTT; j_call: TRBJ2-3; d_call: TRBD2; v_call: TRBV7-3; clone_size: -
cdr3_aa: CTRVTHLNTEAFF; cdr3_nt: TGTACCAGGGTCACACACCTGAACACTGAAGCTTTCTTT; j_call: TRBJ1-1; d_call: -; v_call: TRBV2; clone_size: -
cdr3_aa: CASSASSRSYEQYF; cdr3_nt: TGTGCCAGCAGCGCAAGCAGTAGGAGTTACGAGCAGTACTTC; j_call: TRBJ2-7; d_call: -; v_call: TRBV5-6; clone_size: -
cdr3_aa: CATSRGSMARQETQYF; cdr3_nt: TGTGCCACCAGCAGGGGGAGTATGGCTAGACAAGAGACCCAGTACTTC; j_call: TRBJ2-5; d_call: -; v_call: TRBV15; clone_size: -
cdr3_aa: CASSLQRRYGYTF; cdr3_nt: TGCGCCAGCAGCCTACAGCGGCGCTATGGCTACACCTTC; j_call: TRBJ1-2; d_call: -; v_call: TRBV5-1; clone_size: -
cdr3_aa: CATLRQGAPLYNEQFF; cdr3_nt: TGTGCCACTCTACGACAGGGAGCCCCCCTTTACAATGAGCAGTTCTTC; j_call: TRBJ2-1; d_call: TRBD1; v_call: TRBV10-3; clone_size: -
cdr3_aa: CASSFAQGYEQFF; cdr3_nt: TGTGCCAGCAGTTTTGCACAGGGCTATGAGCAGTTCTTC; j_call: TRBJ2-1; d_call: -; v_call: TRBV12-3/TRBV12-4; clone_size: few
cdr3_aa: CASSIKQDYGYTF; cdr3_nt: TGTGCCAGTAGTATAAAACAGGACTATGGCTACACCTTC; j_call: TRBJ1-2; d_call: -; v_call: TRBV19; clone_size: -
cdr3_aa: CASSSGQIDNSPLHF; cdr3_nt: TGTGCCAGCAGTTCCGGACAGATTGATAATTCACCCCTCCACTTT; j_call: TRBJ1-6; d_call: -; v_call: TRBV27; clone_size: -
cdr3_aa: CASTLDSVMNTEAFF; cdr3_nt: TGTGCCAGCACGTTGGACAGCGTCATGAACACTGAAGCTTTCTTT; j_call: TRBJ1-1; d_call: -; v_call: TRBV6-5; clone_size: -
cdr3_aa: CASGTGGNEKLFF; cdr3_nt: TGTGCCAGCGGGACAGGGGGAAATGAAAAACTGTTTTTT; j_call: TRBJ1-4; d_call: TRBD1; v_call: TRBV7-2; clone_size: -
cdr3_aa: CASSLGTSGSWGTDTQYF; cdr3_nt: TGTGCCAGCAGCCTAGGGACTAGCGGGAGTTGGGGCACAGATACGCAGTATTTT; j_call: TRBJ2-3; d_call: TRBD2; v_call: TRBV6-2/TRBV6-3; clone_size: -
cdr3_aa: CASSPRTGSYNEQFF; cdr3_nt: TGTGCCAGCAGTCCCAGGACAGGTTCCTACAATGAGCAGTTCTTC; j_call: TRBJ2-1; d_call: TRBD1; v_call: TRBV27; clone_size: -
cdr3_aa: CASSWGTDRLRRAFF; cdr3_nt: TGCGCCAGCAGCTGGGGGACAGATCGACTCCGGAGAGCTTTCTTT; j_call: TRBJ1-1; d_call: TRBD1; v_call: TRBV5-1; clone_size: once
cdr3_aa: CSVGSRGYNEQFF; cdr3_nt: TGCAGCGTTGGGTCTAGGGGGTACAATGAGCAGTTCTTC; j_call: TRBJ2-1; d_call: -; v_call: TRBV29-1; clone_size: -
cdr3_aa: CASSAYRGTDTQYF; cdr3_nt: TGTGCCAGCAGCGCTTACAGGGGAACAGATACGCAGTATTTT; j_call: TRBJ2-3; d_call: TRBD1; v_call: TRBV7-2; clone_size: -
cdr3_aa: CASSEGAVNIQYF; cdr3_nt: TGTGCCAGCAGCGAGGGGGCCGTAAACATTCAGTACTTC; j_call: TRBJ2-4; d_call: TRBD1; v_call: TRBV7-2; clone_size: -
cdr3_aa: CASSPGGGRISYEQYF; cdr3_nt: TGTGCCAGCAGCCCCGGGGGGGGAAGAATTTCCTACGAGCAGTACTTC; j_call: TRBJ2-7; d_call: TRBD2; v_call: TRBV7-2; clone_size: -
cdr3_aa: CASSYPGLAGAGELFF; cdr3_nt: TGTGCCAGCAGTTATCCAGGACTAGCGGGAGCCGGGGAGCTGTTTTTT; j_call: TRBJ2-2; d_call: TRBD2; v_call: TRBV6-5; clone_size: -
cdr3_aa: CASNYRDLGNQPQHF; cdr3_nt: TGTGCCAGCAATTACAGGGATCTGGGCAATCAGCCCCAGCATTTT; j_call: TRBJ1-5; d_call: -; v_call: TRBV2; clone_size: -
cdr3_aa: CASSLGVYEQYF; cdr3_nt: TGTGCCAGCAGTCTAGGAGTCTACGAGCAGTACTTC; j_call: TRBJ2-7; d_call: -; v_call: TRBV7-2; clone_size: -
cdr3_aa: CASSGDWAGELFF; cdr3_nt: TGTGCCAGCAGCGGGGACTGGGCCGGGGAGCTGTTTTTT; j_call: TRBJ2-2; d_call: -; v_call: TRBV9; clone_size: -
cdr3_aa: CASSLREYTEAFF; cdr3_nt: TGTGCCAGCAGTCTGAGGGAGTACACTGAAGCTTTCTTT; j_call: TRBJ1-1; d_call: -; v_call: TRBV6-5; clone_size: -
cdr3_aa: CASSIGQGVGNQPQHF; cdr3_nt: TGTGCCAGTAGTATTGGCCAGGGGGTGGGCAATCAGCCCCAGCATTTT; j_call: TRBJ1-5; d_call: TRBD1; v_call: TRBV19; clone_size: -
cdr3_aa: CASSDTGRSYEQYF; cdr3_nt: TGTGCCAGCAGCGACACAGGGCGCTCCTACGAGCAGTACTTC; j_call: TRBJ2-7; d_call: -; v_call: TRBV5-4; clone_size: -
cdr3_aa: CATSRGDSHGDQPQHF; cdr3_nt: TGTGCCACCAGCAGAGGGGACTCCCACGGCGACCAGCCCCAGCATTTT; j_call: TRBJ1-5; d_call: -; v_call: TRBV15; clone_size: -
cdr3_aa: CASSEEPGQAQETQYF; cdr3_nt: TGTGCCAGCAGCGAGGAACCGGGACAGGCCCAAGAGACCCAGTACTTC; j_call: TRBJ2-5; d_call: TRBD1; v_call: TRBV5-4; clone_size: -
cdr3_aa: CASRKSGNPGTQYF; cdr3_nt: TGTGCCAGCAGAAAATCCGGGAACCCAGGGACCCAGTACTTC; j_call: TRBJ2-5; d_call: -; v_call: TRBV28; clone_size: -
cdr3_aa: CASSGGGTRSTDTQYF; cdr3_nt: TGTGCCAGCAGTGGGGGGGGAACGAGGAGCACAGATACGCAGTATTTT; j_call: TRBJ2-3; d_call: TRBD2; v_call: TRBV25-1; clone_size: -
cdr3_aa: CASSAQTPVFHYGYTF; cdr3_nt: TGTGCCAGCAGCGCACAGACCCCGGTATTTCACTATGGCTACACCTTC; j_call: TRBJ1-2; d_call: -; v_call: TRBV5-4; clone_size: -
cdr3_aa: CASSLLKAGGAYEQYF; cdr3_nt: TGTGCCAGCAGCTTGCTAAAGGCAGGGGGAGCCTACGAGCAGTACTTC; j_call: TRBJ2-7; d_call: TRBD1; v_call: TRBV5-5; clone_size: once
cdr3_aa: CASTTGRNEKLFF; cdr3_nt: TGTGCCAGCACGACAGGGAGAAATGAAAAACTGTTTTTT; j_call: TRBJ1-4; d_call: TRBD1; v_call: TRBV6-5; clone_size: -
cdr3_aa: CATAQGTGAGSPLHF; cdr3_nt: TGCGCCACCGCACAGGGCACGGGTGCGGGTTCACCCCTCCACTTT; j_call: TRBJ1-6; d_call: -; v_call: TRBV5-1; clone_size: -
cdr3_aa: CASSSGDRGQETQYF; cdr3_nt: TGTGCCAGCAGCTCCGGGGACAGGGGACAAGAGACCCAGTACTTC; j_call: TRBJ2-5; d_call: TRBD1; v_call: TRBV5-4; clone_size: -
cdr3_aa: CASSLRDWGNTEAFF; cdr3_nt: TGTGCCAGCAGCTTACGGGACTGGGGGAACACTGAAGCTTTCTTT; j_call: TRBJ1-1; d_call: -; v_call: TRBV7-9; clone_size: -
cdr3_aa: CASSPSGDGYTF; cdr3_nt: TGTGCCAGCAGCCCGTCAGGGGATGGCTACACCTTC; j_call: TRBJ1-2; d_call: -; v_call: TRBV11-1; clone_size: -
cdr3_aa: CASSIRTGVLGYTF; cdr3_nt: TGTGCCAGTAGTATAAGGACAGGGGTGCTTGGCTACACCTTC; j_call: TRBJ1-2; d_call: TRBD1; v_call: TRBV19; clone_size: -
cdr3_aa: CASSYEMSHTEAFF; cdr3_nt: TGTGCCAGCAGTTACGAGATGAGTCACACTGAAGCTTTCTTT; j_call: TRBJ1-1; d_call: -; v_call: TRBV6-5; clone_size: -
cdr3_aa: CASRSTGGYEQYF; cdr3_nt: TGTGCCAGCAGATCAACAGGGGGTTACGAGCAGTACTTC; j_call: TRBJ2-7; d_call: TRBD1; v_call: TRBV6-5; clone_size: -
cdr3_aa: CASSLLFAGGIERGNYGYTF; cdr3_nt: TGCGCCAGCAGCTTGCTTTTCGCAGGGGGGATAGAACGGGGTAACTATGGCTACACCTTC; j_call: TRBJ1-2; d_call: TRBD1; v_call: TRBV5-1; clone_size: few
cdr3_aa: CASSPTGGVGNQPQHF; cdr3_nt: TGTGCCAGCAGTCCAACAGGAGGGGTGGGCAATCAGCCCCAGCATTTT; j_call: TRBJ1-5; d_call: -; v_call: TRBV27; clone_size: -
cdr3_aa: CASSKQRATNEKLFF; cdr3_nt: TGTGCCAGTAGTAAACAGAGAGCAACTAATGAAAAACTGTTTTTT; j_call: TRBJ1-4; d_call: -; v_call: TRBV19; clone_size: -